What follows are 30 T cell receptor beta chains derived from one specimen sequenced in a study of blood T cell repertoires in COVID-19. Here immunoSEQ multiplex PCR was the method, and the copy in TCRdb shows in-frame clones only, minus some. The sample has 9,000 to 9,500 clones, about 86% seen once. Material for sequencing was peripheral blood. These receptors all come from a human donor in a cohort sampled during active COVID-19.

The chain recombines TRBV5-1 with TRBJ2-1, with D maybe TRBD2 (6 bases). Germline V CDR1 and CDR2: SGHRS, YFSETQ. With 0 bases removed from V and 0 bases from J, the gap between germline ends came to 7 bases. The CDR3 runs 15 residues. The CDR3 region has the DNA TGCGCCAGCAGCTTGGTCGGGAGCTCCTACAATGAGCAGTTCTTC. This gives the protein CASSLVGSSYNEQFF.

V usage is TRBV7-9 and J usage is TRBJ2-2, with 8 bases fitting TRBD2. The CDR3 consists of 15 residues. Trimming at V came to 0 bases and at J to 8 bases, leaving 5 bases not matched to a gene. The germline V gene encodes CDR1 SEHNR and CDR2 FQNEAQ (reference sequence). CDR3 coding DNA: TGTGCCAGCAGCTTAGCGCGGGGGGCTGCGGGGGAGCTGTTTTTT. This gives the protein CASSLARGAAGELFF.

This clone has just a few counts. CDR3: CSVGTGNQPQHF. The CDR3, as DNA: TGCAGCGTTGGAACGGGCAATCAGCCCCAGCATTTT. V is TRBV29-1 and J is TRBJ1-5; D is unclear. CDR3 length: 12 residues. Germline V gene data show CDR1 as SQVTM and CDR2 as ANQGSEA. V lost 4 bases and J 2 bases, leaving 6 bases between the germline ends.

The genes are TRBV7-9 and TRBJ2-1; 7 bases are a match to TRBD1. This CDR3 spans 16 amino acids. CDR1 and CDR2 (germline): SEHNR, FQNEAQ (reference sequence). V lost 6 bases to trimming and J lost 1 base; unmatched junction nucleotides: 9. As DNA, the CDR3 is TGTGCCAGCAGACCAAGGGGGCCAGCATCCTACAATGAGCAGTTCTTC. Encoded protein: CASRPRGPASYNEQFF.

The chain couples TRBV5-4 to TRBJ2-5; a weak D match, TRBD2 (6 bases). CDR1 and CDR2 from the germline V gene are SGHNT and YYREEE (reference sequence). Trimming took off 4 bases at V and 5 bases at J, with 15 bases between the two ends. CDR3 length: 14 residues. The CDR3 protein is CASSPSLGGETQYF. CDR3 nucleotides: TGTGCCAGCAGCCCTTCACTTGGGGGGGAGACCCAGTACTTC.

J is TRBJ2-2 and V is TRBV12-3 or TRBV12-4; D ambiguous. There are 13 residues in the CDR3. V lost 3 bases, J lost 6 bases, and 8 bases lay in between. DNA for the CDR3: TGTGCCAGCAGTTTCAGCGTGTCCGGGGAGCTGTTTTTT. It codes for CASSFSVSGELFF.

The chain joins TRBV21-1 to TRBJ2-2; the D call TRBD2 from the table was never checked on the DNA. TRBV21-1 is given as a pseudogene. The CDR3 spans 17 residues. CDR3 in amino acids: CASTHGLAGGATGELFF. Written as DNA, the CDR3 is TGTGCCAGCACCCACGGACTAGCGGGAGGTGCCACCGGGGAGCTGTTTTTT.

The V and J genes are TRBV3-1 (or the pseudogene TRBV3-2) and TRBJ1-1, with unresolved D. The V gene lost 1 base and the J gene lost 6 bases, with 3 bases spanning the gap. CDR1 and CDR2 (germline): LGHDT, YNNKEL (reference sequence). The CDR3 sequence is 11 residues long. Here the CDR3 reads CASSQAAEAFF. The CDR3 coding sequence is TGTGCCAGCAGCCAAGCCGCTGAAGCTTTCTTT.

The V and J genes are TRBV27 and TRBJ2-1; 7 positions agree with TRBD2. In germline, CDR1 is MNHEY, CDR2 SMNVEV (reference sequence). The CDR3 is made up of 15 amino acids. Trimming at V came to 5 bases and at J to 9 bases, leaving 13 bases not matched to a gene. Written as DNA, the CDR3 is TGTGCCAGCAGTCTGCGACTAGCCGGAGCGGGTGAGCAGTTCTTC. The encoded protein is CASSLRLAGAGEQFF.

This chain links TRBV28 with TRBJ2-5; 7 bases are a match to TRBD1. The CDR3 consists of 15 residues. V lost 5 bases, J lost 5 bases, and 11 bases stayed unmatched. The V gene's germline CDR1 is MDHEN and CDR2 SYDVKM. CDR3 sequence: CASSPRQGRGETQYF. DNA for the CDR3: TGTGCCAGCAGTCCCCGACAGGGAAGAGGGGAGACCCAGTACTTC.

The chain has TRBV27 and TRBJ1-5; D unresolved. The V end was cut by 4 bases, the J end by 0 bases, with 10 bases between. Looked up from germline, CDR1 is MNHEY and CDR2 is SMNVEV (reference sequence). CDR3 length: 15 residues. CDR3 DNA sequence: TGTGCCAGCAGTTCTATAGGAGATAGCAATCAGCCCCAGCATTTT. Protein: CASSSIGDSNQPQHF.

This chain joins TRBV19 and TRBJ1-5, with unresolved D. V was cut by 7 bases and J by 0 bases, with 13 bases left in between. The germline gives CDR1 LNHDA, CDR2 SQIVND (reference sequence). The CDR3 is 15 residues long. CDR3 loop: CASTPTANSNQPQHF. In DNA, the CDR3 is TGTGCCAGTACCCCGACTGCAAATAGCAATCAGCCCCAGCATTTT.

The rearrangement uses TRBV6-5 and TRBJ2-3; TRBD1 aligns across 10 bases. The ends lost 8 bases at V and 4 bases at J; junction bases unmatched: 3. CDR1 MNHEY and CDR2 SVGAGI come from the germline V gene. There are 13 residues in the CDR3. The CDR3 bases are TGTGCCAGCCTGACAGGGGGCCCAGATACGCAGTATTTT. Encoded protein: CASLTGGPDTQYF.

The chain carries TRBV5-1 and TRBJ2-1; 9 bases map to TRBD2. Germline V gene sequence: CDR1 SGHRS, CDR2 YFSETQ. J lost 6 bases, V lost 1 base, and 11 bases had no gene match. The CDR3 has 17 amino acids. CDR3 nucleotides: TGCGCCAGCAGCTTGAAAGCGGGAGGCGTTCCCATCAATGAGCAGTTCTTC. It yields the protein CASSLKAGGVPINEQFF.

The sample holds a few counts of this clone. The chain uses TRBV6-6 and TRBJ2-1, with a tentative D call TRBD2 (5 bases). The CDR3 has 16 residues. The V gene's germline CDR1 is MNHNY and CDR2 SVGAGI (reference sequence). V gave up 5 bases and J gave up 2 bases, with 16 bases separating them. The CDR3 is CASSNPEGLPYNEQFF. The DNA for the CDR3 is TGTGCCAGCAGTAACCCCGAAGGACTCCCCTACAATGAGCAGTTCTTC.

The chain couples TRBV27 to TRBJ2-1; 9 nucleotides match TRBD2. The CDR3 consists of 15 residues. Germline assignment: CDR1 MNHEY and CDR2 SMNVEV (reference sequence). With 3 bases clipped from V and 8 bases from J, the junction kept 8 bases outside the gene matches. The CDR3 nucleotides are TGTGCCAGCAGTTTTTCAGCGGGAGGTTACGATGAGCAGTTCTTC. Translated, it gives CASSFSAGGYDEQFF.

This clone was recorded once. This CDR3 reads CASSLGGYQETQYF. CDR3 sequence (DNA): TGTGCCAGCAGCTTGGGGGGGTACCAAGAGACCCAGTACTTC. The J gene is TRBJ2-5, the V gene TRBV11-3; 7 nucleotides agree with TRBD2. CDR1 SGHNT and CDR2 YENEEA come from the germline V gene. The CDR3 totals 14 residues. Trimming at V came to 3 bases and at J to 0 bases, leaving 1 base not matched to a gene.

This chain connects TRBV7-9 to TRBJ2-7; D is perhaps TRBD2 (5 bases). The length of the CDR3 is 17 residues. Germline V CDR1 and CDR2: SEHNR, FQNEAQ (reference sequence). The V gene lost 5 bases and the J gene lost 7 bases, with 27 bases spanning the gap. This chain's CDR3 is CASSPSKGAYPPGEQYF. The CDR3 nucleotides read TGTGCCAGCAGCCCCTCCAAGGGAGCCTATCCCCCGGGTGAGCAGTACTTC.

As DNA, the CDR3 is TGTGCCAGCAGCATAACAGGGGTGAGGTCCTACAATGAGCAGTTCTTC. Encoded protein: CASSITGVRSYNEQFF. This chain links TRBV3-1 (or the pseudogene TRBV3-2) with TRBJ2-1, with 7 bases that match TRBD1. Germline CDR1 reads LGHDT; CDR2 reads YNNKEL (reference sequence). CDR3 length: 16 amino acids. V was clipped by 5 bases and J by 1 base; unmatched bases: 8.

This clone counts as medium-sized (0.01 to 0.1%). This rearrangement joins TRBV5-6 to TRBJ2-7; tentatively, D is TRBD1 (6 bases). Germline CDR1 reads SGHDT; CDR2 reads YYEEEE. V was pared by 5 bases and J by 2 bases, with 20 bases between. This CDR3 has 16 amino acids. In DNA, the CDR3 is TGTGCCAGCAGTTACTATTCGGGACAAGGCCCCTACGAGCAGTACTTC. It yields the protein CASSYYSGQGPYEQYF. The complete variable domain, with remaining parts taken from reference TRBV5-6 and TRBJ2-7, reads DAGVTQSPTHLIKTRGQQVTLRCSPKSGHDTVSWYQQALGQGPQFIFQYYEEEERQRGNFPDRFSGHQFPNYSSELNVNALLLGDSALYLCASSYYSGQGPYEQYFGPGTRLTVT.

This clone has only a few counts. The chain carries TRBV25-1 and TRBJ2-7; TRBD1 matches at 9 bases. Germline CDR1 MGHDK, CDR2 SYGVNS. The CDR3 length is 14 residues. With V trimmed by 4 bases and J by 6 bases, 7 bases remained unmatched. CDR3: CASSGGTGYGEQYF. For the CDR3, the DNA is TGTGCCAGCAGTGGGGGGACAGGGTATGGCGAGCAGTACTTC.

This chain joins TRBV6-4 and TRBJ1-5; D is ambiguous. Germline assignment: CDR1 MRHNA and CDR2 SNTAGT. V lost 0 bases to trimming and J lost 7 bases, with 4 bases between them. The CDR3 has 12 residues. CDR3 sequence: CASSDSRQPQHF. The CDR3 region has the DNA TGTGCCAGCAGTGACTCGAGACAGCCCCAGCATTTT.

The genes are TRBV7-9 and TRBJ2-7; tentatively, D is TRBD1 (6 bases). The germline V and J ends were trimmed by 7 bases and 2 bases, with 21 bases remaining between them. Per the germline V gene, CDR1 is SEHNR and CDR2 is FQNEAQ (reference sequence). The CDR3 contains 16 residues. CDR3 nucleotides: TGTGCCAGCACCGCCCCTACGGGACAAAGAACCTACGAGCAGTACTTC. This sequence encodes CASTAPTGQRTYEQYF.

The CDR3 reads CASSLRTGPNTGELFF. The DNA of the CDR3 is TGTGCCAGCTCACTTAGGACAGGGCCGAACACCGGGGAGCTGTTTTTT. V usage is TRBV18 and J usage is TRBJ2-2; 8 bases are a match to TRBD1. Germline loops: CDR1 KGHSH, CDR2 LQKENI. V gave up 4 bases and J gave up 0 bases; unmatched junction bases: 4. The CDR3 runs to 16 residues.

The rearrangement uses TRBV9 and TRBJ1-3; D unresolved. Per the germline V gene, CDR1 is SGDLS and CDR2 is YYNGEE. This CDR3 has 17 residues. Trimming left V 4 bases short and J 0 bases short, with 17 bases between. The CDR3: CASSSDYVPRSGNTIYF. CDR3 coding DNA: TGTGCCAGCAGCTCCGACTACGTACCCCGCTCTGGAAACACCATATATTTT.

The CDR3 region has the DNA TGTGCCAGCAGTTTCTACCAACAGACAACTAATGAAAAACTGTTTTTT. This gives the protein CASSFYQQTTNEKLFF. The V call is TRBV27, the J call TRBJ1-4; unclear D gene. Germline-derived CDR1 and CDR2 are MNHEY and SMNVEV (reference sequence). The CDR3 is 16 residues long. V was pared by 3 bases and J by 0 bases, with 11 bases between.

The rearrangement joins TRBV7-6 to TRBJ2-1, with no clear D. Germline V lookup: CDR1 SGHVS, CDR2 FNYEAQ. The CDR3 covers 13 residues. The V gene lost 5 bases and the J gene lost 6 bases, with 11 bases spanning the gap. CDR3 sequence reads: CASSDREANEQFF. The DNA of the CDR3 is TGTGCCAGCAGCGATAGAGAGGCCAATGAGCAGTTCTTC.

V gene TRBV28 combines with J gene TRBJ1-2; 9 nucleotides align to TRBD1. CDR3 length: 13 residues. J gave up 6 bases and V 5 bases, and 4 bases lay outside the gene matches. Germline lookup yields CDR1 MDHEN and CDR2 SYDVKM. The CDR3 loop reads CASSRQGGHGYTF. The CDR3 DNA sequence: TGTGCCAGCAGTCGACAGGGGGGGCATGGCTACACCTTC.

The genes are TRBV27 and TRBJ2-3, with D unclear. Germline CDR1 and CDR2: MNHEY and SMNVEV (reference sequence). V was shortened by 5 bases and J by 4 bases, with 13 bases between the two germline ends. The CDR3 totals 14 residues. The CDR3 DNA reads TGTGCCAGCAGTCCCCTCCCTCTAGCAGATACGCAGTATTTT. Translated: CASSPLPLADTQYF.

This clone was detected only once. The chain recombines TRBV4-1 with TRBJ2-1; 8 bases are shared with TRBD2. In germline, CDR1 is MGHRA, CDR2 YSYEKL. The CDR3 totals 15 residues. With V trimmed by 7 bases and J by 4 bases, 9 bases remained unmatched. CDR3 in DNA: TGCGCCAGCAACGTTCTAGCGGGTGCGTACAATGAGCAGTTCTTC. Protein sequence: CASNVLAGAYNEQFF.